A single TCR beta chain is shown here with its context. The antigen remains unidentified. This table comes from immunoSEQ multiplex PCR, and its TCRdb copy is limited to in-frame clones, with some not included. Of around 1,900,000 clones detected, just under 95% appear once; the ten largest clones hold about 1.7%. The data derive from a study of shared clonotypes between healthy human individuals. Whole-study findings and limits: The naive CD4 repertoires of a handful of donors were compared, and around 4.7% of clonotypes were shared. Rarefaction analysis demonstrated incomplete sorted-subset sequencing notwithstanding large depth.

CD45RO-negative, CCR7-selected cells formed the naive CD8 fraction, which excluded terminally differentiated effector memory CD45RA+ cells. The receptor's source is a man aged 18 to 30 in good health. Some clones in this sample may be carry-over from other donors' samples. Sequenced sample: naive CD8+ T cells from PBMCs.

CDR3 DNA: TGTGCCAGCAGCTTAGGCTCAGCTAGTGAGCAGTTCTTC. Encoded protein: CASSLGSASEQFF. The rearrangement links TRBV7-9 to TRBJ2-1; no clear D. The CDR3 sequence is 13 residues long. V lost 1 base and J 9 bases, leaving 10 bases between the germline ends. Germline CDR1 SEHNR, CDR2 FQNEAQ (reference sequence).